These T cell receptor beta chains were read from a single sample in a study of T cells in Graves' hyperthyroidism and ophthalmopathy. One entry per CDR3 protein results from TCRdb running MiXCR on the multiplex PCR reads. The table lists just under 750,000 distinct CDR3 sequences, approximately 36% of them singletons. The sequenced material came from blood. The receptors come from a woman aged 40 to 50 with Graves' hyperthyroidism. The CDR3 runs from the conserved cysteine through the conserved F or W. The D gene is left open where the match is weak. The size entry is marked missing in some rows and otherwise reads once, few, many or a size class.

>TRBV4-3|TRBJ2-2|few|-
TGCGCCAGCAGCCCGGTGGAGCGGAACACCGGGGAGCTGTTTTTT
CASSPVERNTGELFF
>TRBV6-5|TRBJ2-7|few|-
TGTGCCAGCGCCGTTACAGGGTTCTACGAGCAGTACTTC
CASAVTGFYEQYF
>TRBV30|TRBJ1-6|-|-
TGTGCCTGGAGTCCTTCCGACTCGGGACCCCTCCACTTT
CAWSPSDSGPLHF
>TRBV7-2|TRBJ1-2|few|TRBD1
TGTGCCAGCAGCTTACAGACAGGGGGCTCCTATGGCTACACCTTC
CASSLQTGGSYGYTF
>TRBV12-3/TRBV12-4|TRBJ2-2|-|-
TGTGCCAGCAGTTTTGGTCAGGGGGGTACGAACACCGGGGAGCTGTTTTTT
CASSFGQGGTNTGELFF
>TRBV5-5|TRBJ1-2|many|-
TGTGCCAGCAGCTTCCGTGCCAACTCCTATGGCTACACCTTC
CASSFRANSYGYTF
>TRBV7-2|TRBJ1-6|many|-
TGTGCCAGCAGCTCCCCGGCCGGGCACAGGTTGGATTCACCCCTCCACTTT
CASSSPAGHRLDSPLHF
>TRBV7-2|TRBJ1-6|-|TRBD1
TGTGCCAGCAGCCAAGGAAACAGGGGGTATAATTCACCCCTCCACTTT
CASSQGNRGYNSPLHF
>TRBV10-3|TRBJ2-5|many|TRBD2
TGTGCCATCCGCGGGGGGGCTTTCGTATCGGAAGAGACCCAGTACTTC
CAIRGGAFVSEETQYF
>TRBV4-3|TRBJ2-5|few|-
TGCGCCAGCAGCCAAGATTGGGACTTCTCCTGGGAGACCCAGTACTTC
CASSQDWDFSWETQYF
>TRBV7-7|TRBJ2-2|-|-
TGTGCTAGCAGCCAATCAGGGGGGGACACCGGGGAGCTGTTTTTT
CASSQSGGDTGELFF
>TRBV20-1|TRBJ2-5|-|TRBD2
TGCAGTGCTATGGGGCTAGCGGGCCCAAGGAGAGAGACCCAGTACTTC
CSAMGLAGPRRETQYF
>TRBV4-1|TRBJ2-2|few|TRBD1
TGCGCCAGCAGCCACCCCCAGGGGACAGCGAACACCGGGGAGCTGTTTTTT
CASSHPQGTANTGELFF
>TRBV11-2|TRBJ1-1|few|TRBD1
TGTGCCAGCAGCTTACCTTTGACAGGGAAGTTAAGGAACACTGAAGCTTTCTTT
CASSLPLTGKLRNTEAFF